This TCR beta chain was sequenced for a study of OX40 agonist ivuxolimab in advanced cancers. Overall study: Partial responses were achieved by three patients, of whom one had hepatocellular carcinoma and two had cutaneous melanoma.

Broader study findings: In general, CD8+ T cells held more expanded clones than CD4+ did, on average. Determination of antigen specificity was not performed for the expanded peripheral T cells. Certain nonresponders additionally had low normalized T-cell clonal expansion.

V shed 0 bases, J shed 4 bases, and the junction held 5 bases outside the gene matches. The CDR3 has 15 residues. Germline V gene data show CDR1 as SGHTA and CDR2 as FQGNSA. With regard to this clone: The antigen is undetermined.

The data were produced by immunoSEQ multiplex PCR, yet TCRdb's version contains in-frame clones alone and is incomplete. The sample lists 90,000 to 100,000 clones, 90% to 95% occurring once. The clonotype was recovered from an adult with an advanced solid tumor such as melanoma, head and neck, liver or kidney cancer. The chain joins TRBV7-2 to TRBJ2-5; 7 positions match TRBD1. Sample: CD4+ or CD8+ T cells sorted from blood, taken in a trial of the OX40 agonist ivuxolimab. The CDR3 DNA sequence: TGTGCCAGCAGCTTAGCGGGAAGGGGGCTAGAGACCCAGTACTTC. Translation gives CASSLAGRGLETQYF.